This TCR beta chain was identified in a study of glioma-infiltrating T cells after dendritic cell vaccination. The method was immunoSEQ multiplex PCR; TCRdb's version includes in-frame clones alone and lacks a portion of them. Here the sample spans 93,000 or so clones, about 80% being singletons. Study findings and constraints: Higher TCR clonality did not directly relate to longer survival.

Worth noting for this clone: What it recognizes is unknown.

This CDR3 contains 16 residues. The V and J ends lost 0 bases and 0 bases respectively, with 12 bases between them. Germline V gene lookup returns CDR1 SGDLS and CDR2 YYNGEE. Sequences were derived from blood, sampled before dendritic cell vaccination. The chain joins TRBV9 to TRBJ1-2; the D is unclear. The sequence derives from a human donor with glioblastoma. The CDR3 region has the DNA TGTGCCAGCAGCGTAGGAGTAGACGGAGCTAACTATGGCTACACCTTC. As protein: CASSVGVDGANYGYTF.